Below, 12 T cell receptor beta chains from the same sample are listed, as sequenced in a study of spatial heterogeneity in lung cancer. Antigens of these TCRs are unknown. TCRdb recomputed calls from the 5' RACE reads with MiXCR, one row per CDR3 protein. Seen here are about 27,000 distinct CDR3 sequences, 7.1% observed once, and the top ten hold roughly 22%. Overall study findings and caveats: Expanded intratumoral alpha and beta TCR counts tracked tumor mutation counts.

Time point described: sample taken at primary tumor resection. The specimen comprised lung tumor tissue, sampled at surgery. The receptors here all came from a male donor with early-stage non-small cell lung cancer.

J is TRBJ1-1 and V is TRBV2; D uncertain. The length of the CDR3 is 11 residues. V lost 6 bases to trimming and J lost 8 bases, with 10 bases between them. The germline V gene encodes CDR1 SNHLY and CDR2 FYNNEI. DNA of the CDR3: TGTGCCAGCAGCTCTTTGGGAGAAGCTTTCTTT. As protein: CASSSLGEAFF.

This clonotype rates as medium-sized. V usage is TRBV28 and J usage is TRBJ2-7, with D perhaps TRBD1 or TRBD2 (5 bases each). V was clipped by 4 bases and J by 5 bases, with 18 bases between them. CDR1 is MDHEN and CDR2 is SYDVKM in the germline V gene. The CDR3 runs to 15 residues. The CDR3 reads CASSSIGTTPDEQYF. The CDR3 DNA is TGTGCCAGCAGTTCCATAGGGACCACTCCAGACGAGCAGTACTTC.

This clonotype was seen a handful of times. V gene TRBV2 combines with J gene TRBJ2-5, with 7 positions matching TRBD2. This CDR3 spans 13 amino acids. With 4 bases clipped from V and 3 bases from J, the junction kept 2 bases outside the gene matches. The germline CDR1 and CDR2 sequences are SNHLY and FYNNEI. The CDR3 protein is CASSAGTKETQYF. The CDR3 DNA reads TGTGCCAGCAGTGCGGGGACTAAAGAGACCCAGTACTTC.

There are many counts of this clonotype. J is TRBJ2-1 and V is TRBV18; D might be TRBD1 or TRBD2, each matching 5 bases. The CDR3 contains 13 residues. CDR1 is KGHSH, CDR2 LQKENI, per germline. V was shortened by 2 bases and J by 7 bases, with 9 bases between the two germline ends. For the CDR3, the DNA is TGTGCCAGCTCACCATCCAGGGAGAATGAGCAGTTCTTC. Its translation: CASSPSRENEQFF.

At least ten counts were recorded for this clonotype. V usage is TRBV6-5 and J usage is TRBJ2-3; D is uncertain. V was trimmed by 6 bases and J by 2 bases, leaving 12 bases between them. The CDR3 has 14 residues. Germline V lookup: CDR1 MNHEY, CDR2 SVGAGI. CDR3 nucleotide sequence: TGTGCCAGCAGCCCCTATAGGGCCACAGATACGCAGTATTTT. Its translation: CASSPYRATDTQYF.

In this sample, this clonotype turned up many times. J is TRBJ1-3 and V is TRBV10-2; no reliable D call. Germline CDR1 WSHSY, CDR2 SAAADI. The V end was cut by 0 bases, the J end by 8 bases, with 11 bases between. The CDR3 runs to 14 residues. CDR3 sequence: CASSESKGRHTIYF. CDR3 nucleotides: TGCGCCAGCAGTGAGTCGAAGGGAAGGCACACCATATATTTT.

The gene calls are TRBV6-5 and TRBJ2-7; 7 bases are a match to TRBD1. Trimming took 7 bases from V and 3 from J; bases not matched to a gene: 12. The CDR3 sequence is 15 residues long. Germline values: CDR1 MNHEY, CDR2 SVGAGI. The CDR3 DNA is TGTGCCAGCAAGTCCCCCAGGGACAGCTACTACGAGCAGTACTTC. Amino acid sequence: CASKSPRDSYYEQYF.

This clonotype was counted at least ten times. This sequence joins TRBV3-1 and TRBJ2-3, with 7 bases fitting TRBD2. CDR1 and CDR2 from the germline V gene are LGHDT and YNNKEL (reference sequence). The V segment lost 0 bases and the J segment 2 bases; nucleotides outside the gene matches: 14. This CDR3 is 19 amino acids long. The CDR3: CASSQDMSPSSGDTDTQYF. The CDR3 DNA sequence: TGTGCCAGCAGCCAAGATATGTCTCCCTCTAGCGGAGACACAGATACGCAGTATTTT.

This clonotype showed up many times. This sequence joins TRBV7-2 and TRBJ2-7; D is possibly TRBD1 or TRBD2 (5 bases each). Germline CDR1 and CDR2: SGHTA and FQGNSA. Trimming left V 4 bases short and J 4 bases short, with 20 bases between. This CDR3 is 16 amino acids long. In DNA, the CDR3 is TGTGCCAGCAGCTCCCTTGGTCCAGGGACCCCTTACGAGCAGTACTTC. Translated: CASSSLGPGTPYEQYF. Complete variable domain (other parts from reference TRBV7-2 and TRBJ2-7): GAGVSQSPSNKVTEKGKDVELRCDPISGHTALYWYRQSLGQGLEFLIYFQGNSAPDKSGLPSDRFSAERTGGSVSTLTIQRTQQEDSAVYLCASSSLGPGTPYEQYFGPGTRLTVT.

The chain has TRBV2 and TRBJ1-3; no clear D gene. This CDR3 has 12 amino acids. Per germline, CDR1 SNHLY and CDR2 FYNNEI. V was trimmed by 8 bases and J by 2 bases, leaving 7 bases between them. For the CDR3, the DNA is TGTGCCAGCGCAACGACTGGAAACACCATATATTTT. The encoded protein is CASATTGNTIYF.

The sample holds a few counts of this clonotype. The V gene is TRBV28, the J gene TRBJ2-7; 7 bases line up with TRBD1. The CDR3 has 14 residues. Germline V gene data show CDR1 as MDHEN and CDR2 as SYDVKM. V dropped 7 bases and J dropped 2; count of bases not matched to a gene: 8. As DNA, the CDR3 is TGTGCCAGCACCTTAACCGGGACAGCCTACGAGCAGTACTTC. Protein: CASTLTGTAYEQYF.

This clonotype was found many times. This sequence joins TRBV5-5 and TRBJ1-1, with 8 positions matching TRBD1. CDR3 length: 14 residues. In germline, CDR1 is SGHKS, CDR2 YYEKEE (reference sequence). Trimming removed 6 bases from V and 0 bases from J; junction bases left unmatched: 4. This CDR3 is CASTAGGLNTEAFF. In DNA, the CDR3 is TGTGCCAGCACCGCAGGGGGCCTGAACACTGAAGCTTTCTTT.